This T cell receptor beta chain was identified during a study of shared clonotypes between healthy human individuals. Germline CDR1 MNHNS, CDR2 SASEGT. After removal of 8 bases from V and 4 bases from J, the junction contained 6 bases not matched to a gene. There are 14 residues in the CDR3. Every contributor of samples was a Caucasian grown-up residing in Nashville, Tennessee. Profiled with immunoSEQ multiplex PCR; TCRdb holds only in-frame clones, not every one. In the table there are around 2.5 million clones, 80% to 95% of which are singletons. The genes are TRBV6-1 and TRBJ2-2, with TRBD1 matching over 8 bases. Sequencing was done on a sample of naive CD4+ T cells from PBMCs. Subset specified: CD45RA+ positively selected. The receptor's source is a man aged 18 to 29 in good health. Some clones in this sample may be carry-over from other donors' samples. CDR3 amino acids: CASGETGVTGELFF. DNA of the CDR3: TGTGCCAGCGGGGAGACAGGGGTCACCGGGGAGCTGTTTTTT.